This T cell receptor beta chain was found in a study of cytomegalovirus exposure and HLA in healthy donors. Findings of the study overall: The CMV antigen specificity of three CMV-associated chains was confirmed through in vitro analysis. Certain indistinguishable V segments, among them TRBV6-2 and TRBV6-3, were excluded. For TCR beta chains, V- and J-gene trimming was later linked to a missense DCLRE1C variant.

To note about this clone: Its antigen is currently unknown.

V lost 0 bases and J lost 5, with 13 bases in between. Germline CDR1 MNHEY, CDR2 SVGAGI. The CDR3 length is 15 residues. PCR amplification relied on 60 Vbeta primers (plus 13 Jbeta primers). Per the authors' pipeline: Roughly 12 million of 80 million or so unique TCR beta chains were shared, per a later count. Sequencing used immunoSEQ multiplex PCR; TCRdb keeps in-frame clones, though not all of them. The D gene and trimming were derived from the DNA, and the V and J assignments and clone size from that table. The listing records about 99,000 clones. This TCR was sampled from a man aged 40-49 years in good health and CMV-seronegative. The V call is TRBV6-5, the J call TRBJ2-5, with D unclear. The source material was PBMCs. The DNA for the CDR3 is TGTGCCAGCAGTTACTCGAGGCTGGTTTTGGAGACCCAGTACTTC. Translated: CASSYSRLVLETQYF.